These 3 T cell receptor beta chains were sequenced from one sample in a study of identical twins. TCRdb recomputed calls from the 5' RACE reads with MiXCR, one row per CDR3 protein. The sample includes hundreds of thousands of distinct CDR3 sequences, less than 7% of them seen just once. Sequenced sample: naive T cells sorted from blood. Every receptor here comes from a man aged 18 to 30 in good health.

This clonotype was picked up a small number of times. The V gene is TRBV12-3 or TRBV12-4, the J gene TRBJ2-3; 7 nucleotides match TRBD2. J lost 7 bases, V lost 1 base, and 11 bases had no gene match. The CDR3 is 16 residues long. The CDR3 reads CASSLGAQRGGNTQYF. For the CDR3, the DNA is TGTGCCAGCAGTTTAGGTGCGCAGCGGGGAGGAAATACGCAGTATTTT.

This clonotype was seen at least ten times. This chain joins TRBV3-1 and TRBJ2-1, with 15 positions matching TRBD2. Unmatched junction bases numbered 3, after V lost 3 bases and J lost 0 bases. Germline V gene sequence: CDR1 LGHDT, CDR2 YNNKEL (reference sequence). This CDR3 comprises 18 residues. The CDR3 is CASSHGTSGRTSYNEQFF. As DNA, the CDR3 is TGTGCCAGCAGCCATGGGACTAGCGGGAGGACCTCCTACAATGAGCAGTTCTTC.

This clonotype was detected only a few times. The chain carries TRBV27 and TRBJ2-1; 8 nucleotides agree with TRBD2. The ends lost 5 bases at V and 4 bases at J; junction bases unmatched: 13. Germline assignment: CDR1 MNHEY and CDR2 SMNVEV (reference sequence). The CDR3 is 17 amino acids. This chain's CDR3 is CASSPQGFAGGYNEQFF. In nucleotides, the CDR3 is TGTGCCAGCAGTCCCCAGGGTTTCGCGGGGGGATACAATGAGCAGTTCTTC.